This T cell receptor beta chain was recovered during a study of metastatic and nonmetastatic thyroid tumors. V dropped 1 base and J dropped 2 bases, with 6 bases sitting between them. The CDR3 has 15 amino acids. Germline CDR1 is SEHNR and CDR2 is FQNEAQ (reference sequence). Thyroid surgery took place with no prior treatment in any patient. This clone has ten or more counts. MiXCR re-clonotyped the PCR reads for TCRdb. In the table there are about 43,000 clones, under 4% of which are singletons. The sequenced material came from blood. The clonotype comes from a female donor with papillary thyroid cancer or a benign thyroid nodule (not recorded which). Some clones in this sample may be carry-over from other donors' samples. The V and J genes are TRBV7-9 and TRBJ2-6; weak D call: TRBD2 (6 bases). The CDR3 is CASSLGEAGANVLTF. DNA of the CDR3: TGTGCCAGCAGCTTAGGGGAGGCTGGGGCCAACGTCCTGACTTTC.